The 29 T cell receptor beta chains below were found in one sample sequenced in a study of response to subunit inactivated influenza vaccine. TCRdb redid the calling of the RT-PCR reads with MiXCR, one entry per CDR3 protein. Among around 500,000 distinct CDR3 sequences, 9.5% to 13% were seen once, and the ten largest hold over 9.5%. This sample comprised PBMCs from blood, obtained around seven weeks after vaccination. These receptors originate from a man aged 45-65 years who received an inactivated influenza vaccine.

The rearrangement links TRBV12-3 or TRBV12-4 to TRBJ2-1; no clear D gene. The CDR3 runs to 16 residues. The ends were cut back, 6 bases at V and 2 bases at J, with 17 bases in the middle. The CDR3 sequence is CASSHKGARTYNEQFF. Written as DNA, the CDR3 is TGTGCCAGCAGCCATAAAGGTGCTAGAACCTACAATGAGCAGTTCTTC.

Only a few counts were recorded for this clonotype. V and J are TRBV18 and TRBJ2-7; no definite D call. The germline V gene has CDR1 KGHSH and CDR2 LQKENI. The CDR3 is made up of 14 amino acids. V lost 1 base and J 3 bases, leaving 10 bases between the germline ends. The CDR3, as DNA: TGTGCCAGCTCACCACTAGCTGGGGACTACGAGCAGTACTTC. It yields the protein CASSPLAGDYEQYF.

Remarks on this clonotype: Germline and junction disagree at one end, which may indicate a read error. The CDR3 bases are TGCGACAGCAGCCAAGATCAGGGTTGGACCTACGAGCAGTACTTC. Translated, it gives CDSSQDQGWTYEQYF. The rearrangement joins TRBV4-3 to TRBJ2-7, with D perhaps matching TRBD1 (5 bases). The germline CDR1 and CDR2 sequences are LGHNA and YSLEER. This CDR3 has 15 residues.

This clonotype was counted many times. The CDR3 protein is CASSFRLGEKLFF. DNA for the CDR3: TGTGCCAGCAGTTTCCGGTTGGGTGAAAAACTGTTTTTT. The V gene is TRBV12-3 or TRBV12-4, the J gene TRBJ1-4; D remains ambiguous. Trimming pared 3 bases from V and 7 bases from J, leaving 9 bases between. CDR3 length: 13 residues.

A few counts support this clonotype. CDR3 bases: TGTGCCACCAGTGATACAGGGGGCGGCTATGGCTACACCTTC. It yields the protein CATSDTGGGYGYTF. J is TRBJ1-2 and V is TRBV24-1, with 9 nucleotides matching TRBD1. The CDR3 length is 14 residues. Trimming cost V 3 bases and J 4 bases; bases outside gene matches: 2. Germline V gene sequence: CDR1 KGHDR, CDR2 SFDVKD.

This CDR3 reads CASSERSGRSEEQYF. CDR3 bases: TGTGCCAGCAGTGAAAGAAGCGGGAGATCGGAAGAGCAGTACTTC. V gene TRBV2 combines with J gene TRBJ2-7, with TRBD2 matching 8 bases. Looked up from germline, CDR1 is SNHLY and CDR2 is FYNNEI. The J segment lost 7 bases and the V segment lost 2 bases, leaving 10 bases of the junction unmatched. The CDR3 totals 15 residues.

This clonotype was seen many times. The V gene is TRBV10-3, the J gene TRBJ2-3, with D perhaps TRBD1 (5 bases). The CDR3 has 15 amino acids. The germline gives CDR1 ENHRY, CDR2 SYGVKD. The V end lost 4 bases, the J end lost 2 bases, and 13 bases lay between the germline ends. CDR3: CAISVKGAHTDTQYF. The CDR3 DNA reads TGTGCCATCAGTGTTAAAGGGGCCCACACAGATACGCAGTATTTT.

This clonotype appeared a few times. The CDR3 reads CASGKFGGRQYF. The CDR3 nucleotides are TGTGCCAGCGGCAAATTTGGGGGCAGGCAGTACTTC. The chain links TRBV25-1 to TRBJ2-7; TRBD1 is a possible D gene (6 bases). Germline CDR1 and CDR2: MGHDK and SYGVNS. There are 12 residues in the CDR3. V was pared by 8 bases and J by 9 bases, with 17 bases between.

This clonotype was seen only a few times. CDR3 sequence (DNA): TGTGCCAGCAGCCAACTTCTTAGCGGGGGGTTTACAGATACGCAGTATTTT. The encoded protein is CASSQLLSGGFTDTQYF. The V call is TRBV7-6, the J call TRBJ2-3, with TRBD2 matching over 10 bases. The CDR3 runs 17 residues. Germline CDR1 is SGHVS and CDR2 is FNYEAQ. J gave up 3 bases and V 5 bases, and 11 bases lay outside the gene matches.

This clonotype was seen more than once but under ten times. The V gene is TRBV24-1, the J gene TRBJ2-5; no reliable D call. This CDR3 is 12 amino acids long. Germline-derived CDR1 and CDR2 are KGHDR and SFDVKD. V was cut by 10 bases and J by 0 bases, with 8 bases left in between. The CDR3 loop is CATSAHQETQYF. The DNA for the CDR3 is TGTGCCACGTCCGCGCACCAAGAGACCCAGTACTTC.

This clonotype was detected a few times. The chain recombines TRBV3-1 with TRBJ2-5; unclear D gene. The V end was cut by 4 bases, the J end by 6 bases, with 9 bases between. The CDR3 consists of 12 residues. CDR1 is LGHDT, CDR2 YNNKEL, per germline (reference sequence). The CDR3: CASSRADQTQYF. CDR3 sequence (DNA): TGTGCCAGCAGCCGGGCAGACCAGACCCAGTACTTC.

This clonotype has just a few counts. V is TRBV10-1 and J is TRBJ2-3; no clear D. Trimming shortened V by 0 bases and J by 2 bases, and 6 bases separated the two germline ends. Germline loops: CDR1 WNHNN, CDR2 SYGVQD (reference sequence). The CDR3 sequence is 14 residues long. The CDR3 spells CASSESGFTDTQYF. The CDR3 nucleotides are TGCGCCAGCAGTGAGTCCGGGTTCACAGATACGCAGTATTTT.

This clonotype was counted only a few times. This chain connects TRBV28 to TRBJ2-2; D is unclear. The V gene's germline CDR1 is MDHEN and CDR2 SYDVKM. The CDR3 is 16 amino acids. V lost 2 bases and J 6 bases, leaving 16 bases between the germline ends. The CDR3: CASSLNGRTSAGELFF. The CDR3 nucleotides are TGTGCCAGCAGTTTAAATGGTCGTACTTCTGCCGGGGAGCTGTTTTTT.

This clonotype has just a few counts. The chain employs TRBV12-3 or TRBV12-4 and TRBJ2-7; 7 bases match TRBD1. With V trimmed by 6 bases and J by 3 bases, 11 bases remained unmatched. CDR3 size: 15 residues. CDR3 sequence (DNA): TGTGCCAGCAGCTCCGGATCGGACAGGTTCTACGAGCAGTACTTC. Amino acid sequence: CASSSGSDRFYEQYF.

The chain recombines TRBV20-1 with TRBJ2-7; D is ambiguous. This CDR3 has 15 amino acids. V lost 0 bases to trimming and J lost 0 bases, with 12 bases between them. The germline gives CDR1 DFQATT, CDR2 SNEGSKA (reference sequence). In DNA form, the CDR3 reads TGCAGTGCTAGAGATCGGACGGCCAGCTCCTACGAGCAGTACTTC. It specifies CSARDRTASSYEQYF.

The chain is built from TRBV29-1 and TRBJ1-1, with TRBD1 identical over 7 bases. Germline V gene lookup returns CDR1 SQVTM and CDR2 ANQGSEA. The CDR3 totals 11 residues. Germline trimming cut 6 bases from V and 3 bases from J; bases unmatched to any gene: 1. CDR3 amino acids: CSVTGDTEAFF. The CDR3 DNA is TGCAGCGTCACAGGGGACACTGAAGCTTTCTTT.

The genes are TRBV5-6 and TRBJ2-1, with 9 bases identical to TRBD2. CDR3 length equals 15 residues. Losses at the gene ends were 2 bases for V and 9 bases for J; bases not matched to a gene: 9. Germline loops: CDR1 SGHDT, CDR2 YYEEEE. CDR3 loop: CASSFSGTSHLEQFF. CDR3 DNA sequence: TGTGCCAGCAGCTTTTCCGGGACTAGCCATCTTGAGCAGTTCTTC.

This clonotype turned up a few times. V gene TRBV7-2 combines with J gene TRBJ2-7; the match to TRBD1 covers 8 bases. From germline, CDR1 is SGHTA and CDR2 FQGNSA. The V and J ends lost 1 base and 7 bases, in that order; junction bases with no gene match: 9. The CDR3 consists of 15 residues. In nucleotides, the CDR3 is TGTGCCAGCAGCTTAGACCGGACAGGGCCCTCAGAGCAGTACTTC. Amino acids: CASSLDRTGPSEQYF.

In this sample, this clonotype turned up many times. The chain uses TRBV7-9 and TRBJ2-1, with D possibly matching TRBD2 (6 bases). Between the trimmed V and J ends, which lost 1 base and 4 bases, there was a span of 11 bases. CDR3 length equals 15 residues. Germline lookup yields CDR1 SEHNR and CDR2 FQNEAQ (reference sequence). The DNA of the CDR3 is TGTGCCAGCAGCTTAGGCGGGACGGAGTACAATGAGCAGTTCTTC. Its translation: CASSLGGTEYNEQFF. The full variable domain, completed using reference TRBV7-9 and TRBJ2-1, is DTGVSQNPRHKITKRGQNVTFRCDPISEHNRLYWYRQTLGQGPEFLTYFQNEAQLEKSRLLSDRFSAERPKGSFSTLEIQRTEQGDSAMYLCASSLGGTEYNEQFFGPGTRLTVL.

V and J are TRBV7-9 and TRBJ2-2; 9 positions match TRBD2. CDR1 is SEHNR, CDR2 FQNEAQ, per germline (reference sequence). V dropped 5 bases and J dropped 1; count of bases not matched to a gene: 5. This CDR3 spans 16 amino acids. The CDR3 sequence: CASSDQRGENTGELFF. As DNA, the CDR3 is TGTGCCAGCAGCGACCAGCGGGGGGAGAACACCGGGGAGCTGTTTTTT.

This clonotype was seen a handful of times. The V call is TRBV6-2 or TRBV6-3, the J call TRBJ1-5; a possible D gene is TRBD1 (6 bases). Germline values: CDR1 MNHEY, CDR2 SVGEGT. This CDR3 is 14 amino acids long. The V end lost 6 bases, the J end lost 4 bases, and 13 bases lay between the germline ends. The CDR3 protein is CASRTGGANQPQHF. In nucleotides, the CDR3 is TGTGCCAGCAGAACGGGGGGCGCGAATCAGCCCCAGCATTTT.

The chain's CDR3 is CASSWLREQYF. CDR3 sequence (DNA): TGTGCCAGCAGCTGGTTGAGGGAGCAGTACTTC. The chain couples TRBV7-2 to TRBJ2-7, with no clear D. Trimming cost V 4 bases and J 7 bases, with 8 bases left between them. The CDR3 is 11 amino acids. The V gene's germline CDR1 is SGHTA and CDR2 FQGNSA. The full variable domain, its missing parts supplied by reference TRBV7-2 and TRBJ2-7, is GAGVSQSPSNKVTEKGKDVELRCDPISGHTALYWYRQSLGQGLEFLIYFQGNSAPDKSGLPSDRFSAERTGGSVSTLTIQRTQQEDSAVYLCASSWLREQYFGPGTRLTVT.

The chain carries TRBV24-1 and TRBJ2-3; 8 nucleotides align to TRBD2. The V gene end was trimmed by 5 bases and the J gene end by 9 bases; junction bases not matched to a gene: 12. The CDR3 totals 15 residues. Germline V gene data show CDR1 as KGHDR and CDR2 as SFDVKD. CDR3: CATSAPGTRVLTQYF. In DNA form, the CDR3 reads TGTGCCACCAGTGCACCGGGGACTAGAGTGTTAACGCAGTATTTT.

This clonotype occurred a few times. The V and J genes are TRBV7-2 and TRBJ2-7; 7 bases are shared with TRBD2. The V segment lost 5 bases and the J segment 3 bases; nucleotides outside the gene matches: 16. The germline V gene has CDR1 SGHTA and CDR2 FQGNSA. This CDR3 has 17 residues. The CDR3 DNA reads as TGTGCCAGCAGCCCCCTCTCGTCAGGGAGGGTAGTCTACGAGCAGTACTTC. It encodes CASSPLSSGRVVYEQYF.

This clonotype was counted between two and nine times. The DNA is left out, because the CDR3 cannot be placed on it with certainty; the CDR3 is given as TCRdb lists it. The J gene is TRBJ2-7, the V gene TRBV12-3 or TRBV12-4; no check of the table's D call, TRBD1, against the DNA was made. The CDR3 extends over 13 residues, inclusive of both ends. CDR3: CASSSSTGHEQYF.

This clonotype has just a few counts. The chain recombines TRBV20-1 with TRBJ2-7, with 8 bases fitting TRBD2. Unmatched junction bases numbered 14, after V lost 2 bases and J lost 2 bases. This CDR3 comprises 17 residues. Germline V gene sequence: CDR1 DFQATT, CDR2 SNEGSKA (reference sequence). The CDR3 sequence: CSARTLRSGGQTYEQYF. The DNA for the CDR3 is TGCAGTGCTAGAACCCTCCGGTCGGGGGGGCAAACCTACGAGCAGTACTTC.

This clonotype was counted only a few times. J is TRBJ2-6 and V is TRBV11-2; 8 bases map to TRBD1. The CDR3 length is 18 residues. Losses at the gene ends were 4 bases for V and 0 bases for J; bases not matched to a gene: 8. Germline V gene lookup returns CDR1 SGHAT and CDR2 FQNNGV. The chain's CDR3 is CASSSRTGYSSGANVLTF. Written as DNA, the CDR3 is TGTGCCAGCAGCTCCAGGACAGGGTATAGCTCTGGGGCCAACGTCCTGACTTTC.

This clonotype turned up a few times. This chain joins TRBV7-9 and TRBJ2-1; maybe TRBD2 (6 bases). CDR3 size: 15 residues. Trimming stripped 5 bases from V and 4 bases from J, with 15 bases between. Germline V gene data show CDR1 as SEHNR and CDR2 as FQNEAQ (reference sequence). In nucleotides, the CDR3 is TGTGCCAGCAGCGAGGCCAAGGGACTGTACAATGAGCAGTTCTTC. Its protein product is CASSEAKGLYNEQFF. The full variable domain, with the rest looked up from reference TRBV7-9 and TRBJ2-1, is DTGVSQNPRHKITKRGQNVTFRCDPISEHNRLYWYRQTLGQGPEFLTYFQNEAQLEKSRLLSDRFSAERPKGSFSTLEIQRTEQGDSAMYLCASSEAKGLYNEQFFGPGTRLTVL.

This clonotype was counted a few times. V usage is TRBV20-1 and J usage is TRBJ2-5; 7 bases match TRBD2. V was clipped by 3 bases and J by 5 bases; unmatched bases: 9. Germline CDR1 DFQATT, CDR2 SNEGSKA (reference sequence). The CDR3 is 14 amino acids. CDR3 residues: CSARQAGPGETQYF. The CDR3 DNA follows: TGCAGTGCTAGGCAAGCGGGGCCGGGGGAGACCCAGTACTTC.